Listed below are T cell receptor beta chains from one sample, sequenced in a study of blood T cell repertoires in COVID-19. The repertoire was sequenced with immunoSEQ multiplex PCR; TCRdb's copy has only in-frame clones and lacks some. The sample consists of approximately 40,000 clones, about 88% of them appearing once. The sequenced sample consisted of peripheral blood. These receptors were taken from a human donor in a cohort sampled during active COVID-19. Both conserved end residues are part of each CDR3. The D gene is left open where the match is weak. Only part of the rows carry a size: once, few, many, or a class if the clone is expanded.

D gene: -
J gene: TRBJ1-5
clone size: few
V gene: TRBV27
CDR3 protein: CASSFRNQPQHF
CDR3 DNA: TGTGCCAGCAGTTTCAGAAATCAGCCCCAGCATTTT

D gene: TRBD2
J gene: TRBJ2-1
clone size: -
V gene: TRBV7-8
CDR3 protein: CASSAGGGSYNEQFF
CDR3 DNA: TGTGCCAGCAGCGCTGGGGGGGGCTCCTACAATGAGCAGTTCTTC

D gene: TRBD1
J gene: TRBJ1-6
clone size: -
V gene: TRBV5-1
CDR3 protein: CASSLGTGAYSPLHF
CDR3 DNA: TGCGCCAGCAGCTTGGGGACAGGGGCCTATTCACCCCTCCACTTT

D gene: -
J gene: TRBJ1-2
clone size: few
V gene: TRBV28
CDR3 protein: CASSSGTNYGYTF
CDR3 DNA: TGTGCCAGCAGTTCCGGGACAAACTATGGCTACACCTTC

D gene: TRBD2
J gene: TRBJ2-3
clone size: -
V gene: TRBV27
CDR3 protein: CASTIFRPSGATDTQYF
CDR3 DNA: TGTGCCAGCACCATTTTTCGCCCTAGCGGGGCCACAGATACGCAGTATTTT

D gene: -
J gene: TRBJ2-6
clone size: -
V gene: TRBV5-4
CDR3 protein: CASSSGDSGANVLTF
CDR3 DNA: TGTGCCAGCAGCTCAGGTGACTCTGGGGCCAACGTCCTGACTTTC

D gene: -
J gene: TRBJ2-5
clone size: -
V gene: TRBV19
CDR3 protein: CASSIGGGETQYF
CDR3 DNA: TGTGCCAGTAGTATTGGGGGCGGAGAGACCCAGTACTTC

D gene: TRBD1
J gene: TRBJ2-2
clone size: -
V gene: TRBV5-8
CDR3 protein: CASSLGTGAGELFF
CDR3 DNA: TGTGCCAGCAGCTTGGGGACAGGGGCCGGGGAGCTGTTTTTT

D gene: TRBD1
J gene: TRBJ2-7
clone size: once
V gene: TRBV7-9
CDR3 protein: CASSSSKRTGPYEQYF
CDR3 DNA: TGTGCCAGCAGCTCCTCAAAGCGGACAGGGCCCTACGAGCAGTACTTC

D gene: TRBD2
J gene: TRBJ2-3
clone size: -
V gene: TRBV5-1
CDR3 protein: CASSFGLAGGDTQYF
CDR3 DNA: TGCGCCAGCAGCTTCGGACTAGCGGGGGGAGATACGCAGTATTTT

D gene: -
J gene: TRBJ1-3
clone size: -
V gene: TRBV29-1
CDR3 protein: CSVTLGQNSGNTIYF
CDR3 DNA: TGCAGCGTCACACTCGGACAGAACTCTGGAAACACCATATATTTT

D gene: -
J gene: TRBJ2-6
clone size: -
V gene: TRBV10-3
CDR3 protein: CAISDPTGSGANVLTF
CDR3 DNA: TGTGCCATCAGTGACCCTACTGGCTCTGGGGCCAACGTCCTGACTTTC

D gene: TRBD2
J gene: TRBJ2-1
clone size: -
V gene: TRBV11-3
CDR3 protein: CASSAGELEYNEQFF
CDR3 DNA: TGTGCCAGCAGCGCGGGAGAGCTTGAGTACAATGAGCAGTTCTTC

D gene: TRBD1
J gene: TRBJ1-1
clone size: -
V gene: TRBV29-1
CDR3 protein: CSVVRQGAYTEAFF
CDR3 DNA: TGCAGCGTTGTGAGACAGGGGGCGTACACTGAAGCTTTCTTT

D gene: TRBD1
J gene: TRBJ2-2
clone size: -
V gene: TRBV18
CDR3 protein: CASSPGQGAGELFF
CDR3 DNA: TGTGCCAGCTCACCCGGACAGGGAGCCGGGGAGCTGTTTTTT

D gene: -
J gene: TRBJ2-1
clone size: -
V gene: TRBV30
CDR3 protein: CAWLRDRTYNEQFF
CDR3 DNA: TGTGCCTGGTTACGTGACAGAACCTACAATGAGCAGTTCTTC

D gene: -
J gene: TRBJ1-2
clone size: -
V gene: TRBV7-2
CDR3 protein: CASSPGQRGYTF
CDR3 DNA: TGTGCCAGCAGCCCTGGACAGCGGGGCTACACCTTC

D gene: TRBD2
J gene: TRBJ2-3
clone size: -
V gene: TRBV4-2
CDR3 protein: CASSPGLAGATTDTQYF
CDR3 DNA: TGTGCCAGCAGCCCGGGACTAGCGGGGGCCACCACAGATACGCAGTATTTT

D gene: TRBD1
J gene: TRBJ2-2
clone size: -
V gene: TRBV15
CDR3 protein: CATRSGTGNTGELFF
CDR3 DNA: TGTGCCACCAGATCCGGGACAGGGAACACCGGGGAGCTGTTTTTT

D gene: -
J gene: TRBJ1-1
clone size: -
V gene: TRBV6-5
CDR3 protein: CASSLQLQNTEAFF
CDR3 DNA: TGTGCCAGCTCTTTACAGCTGCAGAACACTGAAGCTTTCTTT

D gene: TRBD2
J gene: TRBJ2-1
clone size: -
V gene: TRBV7-2
CDR3 protein: CASSLGGGRETYNEQFF
CDR3 DNA: TGTGCCAGCAGCTTAGGCGGGGGGAGAGAAACCTACAATGAGCAGTTCTTC

D gene: -
J gene: TRBJ1-4
clone size: -
V gene: TRBV24-1
CDR3 protein: CATSGGTLGEKLFF
CDR3 DNA: TGTGCCACCAGCGGGGGGACCCTCGGTGAAAAACTGTTTTTT

D gene: TRBD1
J gene: TRBJ1-1
clone size: -
V gene: TRBV6-5
CDR3 protein: CASSFQGAALF
CDR3 DNA: TGTGCCAGCAGTTTTCAGGGGGCTGCTCTCTTT

D gene: -
J gene: TRBJ2-3
clone size: -
V gene: TRBV18
CDR3 protein: CASSPNGGRGTDTQYF
CDR3 DNA: TGTGCCAGCTCACCAAACGGGGGGCGGGGCACAGATACGCAGTATTTT

D gene: -
J gene: TRBJ2-1
clone size: -
V gene: TRBV5-4
CDR3 protein: CASNSLLGNEQFF
CDR3 DNA: TGTGCCAGCAATAGCCTACTCGGCAATGAGCAGTTCTTC

D gene: TRBD2
J gene: TRBJ2-3
clone size: -
V gene: TRBV30
CDR3 protein: CAWSLLGGGATDTQYF
CDR3 DNA: TGTGCCTGGAGTTTGCTGGGCGGGGGGGCGACAGATACGCAGTATTTT

D gene: TRBD2
J gene: TRBJ2-1
clone size: few
V gene: TRBV29-1
CDR3 protein: CSVVDPGGSYNEQFF
CDR3 DNA: TGCAGTGTTGTCGACCCGGGGGGCTCCTACAATGAGCAGTTCTTC

D gene: -
J gene: TRBJ2-1
clone size: -
V gene: TRBV19
CDR3 protein: CASSIGVNEQFF
CDR3 DNA: TGTGCCAGTAGTATCGGTGTGAATGAGCAGTTCTTC

D gene: -
J gene: TRBJ2-3
clone size: -
V gene: TRBV5-1
CDR3 protein: CASSFSPHQGLRTDTQYF
CDR3 DNA: TGCGCCAGCAGCTTTTCCCCCCATCAGGGTCTGCGCACAGATACGCAGTATTTT

D gene: TRBD1
J gene: TRBJ2-7
clone size: -
V gene: TRBV6-5
CDR3 protein: CASSYETGWAEQYF
CDR3 DNA: TGTGCCAGCAGTTACGAGACAGGGTGGGCCGAGCAGTACTTC

D gene: -
J gene: TRBJ2-7
clone size: -
V gene: TRBV6-1
CDR3 protein: CASSEAVGAAYEQYF
CDR3 DNA: TGTGCCAGCAGTGAAGCGGTGGGGGCAGCCTACGAGCAGTACTTC

D gene: TRBD1
J gene: TRBJ1-2
clone size: once
V gene: TRBV6-2/TRBV6-3
CDR3 protein: CASSLIWTGENYGYTF
CDR3 DNA: TGTGCCAGCAGTTTAATTTGGACAGGAGAAAACTATGGCTACACCTTC

D gene: TRBD1
J gene: TRBJ2-5
clone size: -
V gene: TRBV6-5
CDR3 protein: CASSFWTGGDETQYF
CDR3 DNA: TGTGCCAGCAGTTTCTGGACAGGGGGCGACGAGACCCAGTACTTC

D gene: -
J gene: TRBJ2-1
clone size: -
V gene: TRBV5-1
CDR3 protein: CASSFAGPDNEQFF
CDR3 DNA: TGCGCCAGCAGCTTCGCGGGGCCAGACAATGAGCAGTTCTTC

D gene: TRBD1
J gene: TRBJ2-7
clone size: once
V gene: TRBV11-2
CDR3 protein: CASTGQGSYEQYF
CDR3 DNA: TGTGCCAGCACGGGACAGGGTTCCTACGAGCAGTACTTC

D gene: TRBD2
J gene: TRBJ2-5
clone size: -
V gene: TRBV29-1
CDR3 protein: CSVGLAGGKETQYF
CDR3 DNA: TGCAGCGTTGGGTTAGCGGGGGGAAAAGAGACCCAGTACTTC